This TCR beta chain appears in the sequencing data of a study of OX40 agonist ivuxolimab in advanced cancers. About the research overall: Partial responses were achieved by three patients, of whom one had hepatocellular carcinoma and two had cutaneous melanoma. General study results and limits: Clones of CD4+ and CD8+ blood T cells grew by week 6 at doses of 0.1 to 3.0 mg/kg.

With autoimmune disease history or systemic immunosuppression, patients were excluded. Worth noting for this clone: The antigen is unknown.

Germline loops: CDR1 MNHEY, CDR2 SVGAGI. The V and J ends lost 3 bases and 3 bases, in that order; junction bases with no gene match: 3. The length of the CDR3 is 15 residues. Profiled with immunoSEQ multiplex PCR; TCRdb holds only in-frame clones, not every one. The sample lists just over 14,000 clones, 80% occurring once. Sequences were derived from CD4+ or CD8+ T cells sorted from blood, sampled in a trial of the OX40 agonist ivuxolimab. The clonotype was recovered from an adult with an advanced solid tumor such as melanoma, head and neck, liver or kidney cancer. The chain employs TRBV6-5 and TRBJ2-1; TRBD2 matches 9 bases. CDR3 in DNA: TGTGCCAGCAGTTATTATAGCGGGAGCTACAATGAGCAGTTCTTC. Its protein is CASSYYSGSYNEQFF.